A selection of T cell receptor beta chains follows, all from one sample in a study of blood T cell repertoires in COVID-19. This table comes from immunoSEQ multiplex PCR, and its TCRdb copy is limited to in-frame clones, with some not included. This table holds approximately 60,000 clones, about four fifths found once. The source material was peripheral blood. These receptors were taken from a woman between 55 and 75 years old with acute or convalescent COVID-19. Both conserved end residues are part of each CDR3. A D gene is named only where the DNA matches it firmly. For some rows the clone size is stated as once, few or many, or as a class when expanded; others skip it.

clone_size	d_call	j_call	v_call	cdr3_nt	cdr3_aa
-	TRBD1	TRBJ2-7	TRBV7-9	TGTGCCAGCAGCTTAGAGGGGGCAAAAGAGCAGTACTTC	CASSLEGAKEQYF
-	-	TRBJ2-7	TRBV7-9	TGTGCCAGCAGCTTTGAGTACGAGCAGTACTTC	CASSFEYEQYF
-	-	TRBJ1-2	TRBV3-1/TRBV3-2	TGTGCCAGCAGCCAAGATCTGGCCGGGAACTATGGCTACACCTTC	CASSQDLAGNYGYTF
-	-	TRBJ1-1	TRBV7-2	TGTGCCAGCAGCTTAGTGGGCAGCCGCCCCAGGGCTTTCTTT	CASSLVGSRPRAFF
-	-	TRBJ1-2	TRBV4-1	TGCGCCAGCAGCCAAGAGCGGGGCGCAGAAGGCTACACCTTC	CASSQERGAEGYTF
few	-	TRBJ1-2	TRBV4-3	TGCGCCAGCAGCCTCTCAGGGGAAGACGGCTACACCTTC	CASSLSGEDGYTF
few	-	TRBJ1-1	TRBV5-1	TGCGCCAGCAGCCCACGTGGTTGGGAGGAGAACACTGAAGCTTTCTTT	CASSPRGWEENTEAFF
-	-	TRBJ2-3	TRBV7-8	TGTGCCAGCAGCCCGGCCCGGGTTGGGATAAGGGGGACAGATACGCAGTATTTT	CASSPARVGIRGTDTQYF
-	-	TRBJ1-3	TRBV6-5	TGTGCCAGCAGTTCCCAGCACAGGGGAAACACCATATATTTT	CASSSQHRGNTIYF
few	TRBD1	TRBJ1-1	TRBV12-5	TGTGCTAGTGGCCTAAATCTGGACAGGGTAGATACTGAAGCTTTCTTT	CASGLNLDRVDTEAFF